A single sample is the source of the 26 T cell receptor beta chains below, sequenced in a study of cytomegalovirus exposure and HLA in healthy donors. PCR amplification relied on 60 Vbeta primers (plus 13 Jbeta primers). Generated by immunoSEQ multiplex PCR, the TCRdb table keeps only in-frame clones and is missing some. Here the sample spans some 82,000 clones, roughly 84% being singletons. Sequences were obtained from PBMCs. These TCRs come from a woman aged 50 to 60 in good health and CMV-seronegative.

This chain links TRBV4-1 with TRBJ2-5, with 8 positions matching TRBD2. Looked up from germline, CDR1 is MGHRA and CDR2 is YSYEKL. The CDR3 spans 15 residues. V was clipped by 2 bases and J by 5 bases; unmatched bases: 7. The CDR3 bases are TGCGCCAGCAGCCAATCTCGGGGGGGCCTGGAGACCCAGTACTTC. Its protein product is CASSQSRGGLETQYF.

This clone was observed a handful of times. The chain uses TRBV4-1 and TRBJ2-4, with TRBD1 as a possible D gene (5 bases). The CDR3 covers 18 residues. Germline V gene lookup returns CDR1 MGHRA and CDR2 YSYEKL. V was cut by 1 base and J by 6 bases, with 22 bases left in between. DNA of the CDR3: TGCGCCAGCAGCCAAGTGACAGACCCGAAAGCAAAAAGAAACATTCAGTACTTC. Encoded protein: CASSQVTDPKAKRNIQYF.

The rearrangement uses TRBV2 and TRBJ2-1; perhaps TRBD2 as D (5 bases). V lost 2 bases and J 7 bases, leaving 12 bases between the germline ends. The CDR3 sequence is 14 residues long. From germline, CDR1 is SNHLY and CDR2 FYNNEI. The CDR3 spells CASSETRGGNEQFF. The CDR3 nucleotides are TGTGCCAGCAGTGAAACCCGGGGTGGGAATGAGCAGTTCTTC.

The CDR3 DNA reads TGTGCCAGCAGCAAGCCGGGACAGGGGAACACTGAAGCTTTCTTT. Translation: CASSKPGQGNTEAFF. The rearrangement links TRBV6-5 to TRBJ1-1, with 9 nucleotides matching TRBD1. The V gene end was trimmed by 6 bases and the J gene end by 1 base; junction bases not matched to a gene: 6. Germline lookup yields CDR1 MNHEY and CDR2 SVGAGI. The CDR3 is 15 residues long.

The chain links TRBV7-6 to TRBJ2-3, with TRBD2 matching over 9 bases. This CDR3 is 18 amino acids long. J was trimmed by 3 bases and V by 6 bases; bases with no gene match: 16. Germline V gene lookup returns CDR1 SGHVS and CDR2 FNYEAQ. The CDR3 region is CASSPGELREGLTDTQYF. As DNA, the CDR3 is TGTGCCAGCAGTCCGGGGGAGTTGCGGGAGGGCCTAACAGATACGCAGTATTTT.

The genes are TRBV7-3 and TRBJ2-2, with no clear D. CDR3 length: 15 amino acids. The V and J ends lost 5 bases and 1 base respectively, with 11 bases between them. CDR1 is SGHTA, CDR2 FQGTGA, per germline. In nucleotides, the CDR3 is TGTGCCAGCAGCGAAAGGCCAGGGAACACCGGGGAGCTGTTTTTT. The encoded protein is CASSERPGNTGELFF.

The rearrangement joins TRBV5-1 to TRBJ2-7; 10 bases are shared with TRBD1. CDR3 size: 15 residues. Unmatched junction bases numbered 9, after V lost 4 bases and J lost 5 bases. From germline, CDR1 is SGHRS and CDR2 YFSETQ. The CDR3 DNA reads as TGCGCCAGCAGCATCGGGACAGGGGTCGGCCACGAGCAGTACTTC. Encoded protein: CASSIGTGVGHEQYF.

The chain employs TRBV11-2 and TRBJ2-2, with TRBD2 identical over 7 bases. Germline CDR1 and CDR2: SGHAT and FQNNGV. The CDR3 has 15 amino acids. V shed 5 bases and J 4 bases; nucleotides not matched to a gene: 7. The CDR3 DNA follows: TGTGCCAGCAGCACTCGGGGGGAGGGCACCGGGGAGCTGTTTTTT. It codes for CASSTRGEGTGELFF.

This clone was detected a few times. The V call is TRBV19, the J call TRBJ1-2; D remains unclear. Germline CDR1 and CDR2: LNHDA and SQIVND (reference sequence). This CDR3 spans 15 amino acids. The V end lost 1 base, the J end lost 4 bases, and 13 bases lay between the germline ends. CDR3: CASSIGLRRTYGYTF. The CDR3 DNA reads TGTGCCAGTAGTATAGGGTTGAGGCGCACCTATGGCTACACCTTC.

This clone showed up just a few times. The chain has TRBV6-5 and TRBJ1-4; weak D call: TRBD1 (6 bases). Germline V gives CDR1 MNHEY, CDR2 SVGAGI. The CDR3 has 13 amino acids. Trimming removed 6 bases at V and 8 bases at J, with 13 bases between. The CDR3 nucleotides are TGTGCCAGCAGCCCGCGACAGGACGAAAAACTGTTTTTT. Protein sequence: CASSPRQDEKLFF.

The V gene is TRBV11-2, the J gene TRBJ2-3; 13 bases map to TRBD2. CDR1 SGHAT and CDR2 FQNNGV come from the germline V gene. CDR3 size: 17 residues. V was clipped by 5 bases and J by 2 bases; unmatched bases: 7. The chain's CDR3 is CASSVRLAGGPTDTQYF. In DNA, the CDR3 is TGTGCCAGCAGCGTCCGACTAGCGGGGGGACCCACAGATACGCAGTATTTT.

The chain combines TRBV4-1 with TRBJ2-1, with 8 bases fitting TRBD2. The CDR3 consists of 17 residues. The V segment lost 1 base and the J segment 0 bases; nucleotides outside the gene matches: 5. Germline V lookup: CDR1 MGHRA, CDR2 YSYEKL. The CDR3 loop is CASSQAWSGSSYNEQFF. The CDR3 nucleotides read TGCGCCAGCAGCCAAGCGTGGAGCGGGAGCTCCTACAATGAGCAGTTCTTC.

The chain carries TRBV25-1 and TRBJ2-6, with D maybe TRBD2 (6 bases). V gave up 7 bases and J gave up 2 bases, with 12 bases separating them. This CDR3 has 15 residues. Germline assignment: CDR1 MGHDK and CDR2 SYGVNS. The CDR3 DNA reads as TGTGCCAGCACCCGGGCGGGGACTGGGGCCAACGTCCTGACTTTC. Its protein product is CASTRAGTGANVLTF.

The chain carries TRBV7-9 and TRBJ1-1, with 8 positions matching TRBD1. This CDR3 is built from 14 residues. Per germline, CDR1 SEHNR and CDR2 FQNEAQ (reference sequence). J gave up 2 bases and V 5 bases, and 4 bases lay outside the gene matches. CDR3: CASSPGQANTEAFF. CDR3 sequence (DNA): TGTGCCAGCAGCCCGGGACAGGCCAACACTGAAGCTTTCTTT.

The chain couples TRBV5-6 to TRBJ2-2, with 7 bases that match TRBD1. The CDR3 has 15 amino acids. Germline assignment: CDR1 SGHDT and CDR2 YYEEEE. V lost 2 bases and J lost 6; bases outside the gene matches: 7. CDR3: CASSLGQVLAGELFF. CDR3 nucleotide sequence: TGTGCCAGCAGCTTAGGACAGGTTCTGGCCGGGGAGCTGTTTTTT.

The chain carries TRBV25-1 and TRBJ2-7; TRBD1 matches at 7 bases. Germline V gene data show CDR1 as MGHDK and CDR2 as SYGVNS. After removal of 10 bases from V and 6 bases from J, the junction contained 15 bases not matched to a gene. There are 14 residues in the CDR3. CDR3 protein: CATTTGRLNSEQYF. The CDR3 DNA reads TGTGCCACCACGACAGGGCGTCTTAACAGCGAGCAGTACTTC.

This clone showed up just once. The gene calls are TRBV6-5 and TRBJ1-3; tentative D call: TRBD1 (6 bases). Germline CDR1 MNHEY, CDR2 SVGAGI. Trimming took off 5 bases at V and 0 bases at J, with 11 bases between the two ends. This CDR3 has 15 amino acids. The CDR3 DNA follows: TGTGCCAGCAGTCGCGGACAGTCCTCTGGAAACACCATATATTTT. It is translated as CASSRGQSSGNTIYF.

J is TRBJ1-1 and V is TRBV6-5, with a weak D call TRBD1 (6 bases). There are 13 residues in the CDR3. The V and J ends lost 3 bases and 3 bases respectively, with 8 bases between them. Germline V CDR1 and CDR2: MNHEY, SVGAGI. This chain's CDR3 is CASSYGQHTEAFF. The CDR3 DNA is TGTGCCAGCAGTTATGGACAGCACACTGAAGCTTTCTTT.

CDR3: CASNPSGGHTDTQYF. CDR3 DNA: TGTGCCAGTAACCCTAGCGGGGGTCACACAGATACGCAGTATTTT. This chain links TRBV19 with TRBJ2-3; TRBD2 agrees at 10 bases. Germline-derived CDR1 and CDR2 are LNHDA and SQIVND (reference sequence). The CDR3 length is 15 residues. Losses at the gene ends were 7 bases for V and 2 bases for J; bases not matched to a gene: 6. The entire variable domain, with the rest obtained from reference TRBV19 and TRBJ2-3, is as follows: DGGITQSPKYLFRKEGQNVTLSCEQNLNHDAMYWYRQDPGQGLRLIYYSQIVNDFQKGDIAEGYSVSREKKESFPLTVTSAQKNPTAFYLCASNPSGGHTDTQYFGPGTRLTVL.

This chain connects TRBV4-1 to TRBJ2-2; the D is unclear. CDR3 size: 15 residues. Germline loops: CDR1 MGHRA, CDR2 YSYEKL. The ends were cut back, 1 base at V and 3 bases at J, with 9 bases in the middle. CDR3 DNA sequence: TGCGCCAGCAGCCAAGTCATCCCCCACACCGGGGAGCTGTTTTTT. Translating it yields CASSQVIPHTGELFF.

The chain links TRBV20-1 to TRBJ1-1; no definite D call. CDR1 and CDR2 (germline): DFQATT, SNEGSKA (reference sequence). V lost 7 bases and J 2 bases, leaving 8 bases between the germline ends. This CDR3 has 11 residues. DNA for the CDR3: TGCAGTGTCTCCAGTAACACTGAAGCTTTCTTT. It encodes CSVSSNTEAFF.

This clone was picked up one time. This sequence joins TRBV6-5 and TRBJ2-3; a possible D gene is TRBD2 (6 bases). Trimming removed 3 bases at V and 8 bases at J, with 15 bases between. Germline V gives CDR1 MNHEY, CDR2 SVGAGI. The CDR3 is made up of 14 amino acids. CDR3 amino acids: CASSYRHLGGTQYF. The CDR3 DNA reads as TGTGCCAGCAGTTATCGACATCTGGGGGGTACGCAGTATTTT.

This clone was seen a few times. The chain links TRBV28 to TRBJ1-4; D uncertain. Trimming cost V 2 bases and J 5 bases, with 9 bases left between them. Germline values: CDR1 MDHEN, CDR2 SYDVKM. This CDR3 has 14 residues. Here the CDR3 reads CASSLAGLNEKLFF. The CDR3 DNA reads as TGTGCCAGCAGTTTAGCTGGGCTCAATGAAAAACTGTTTTTT.

This chain links TRBV9 with TRBJ1-2; 7 bases are shared with TRBD1. V shed 2 bases and J 6 bases; nucleotides not matched to a gene: 4. Germline V CDR1 and CDR2: SGDLS, YYNGEE. This CDR3 comprises 13 residues. CDR3 in DNA: TGTGCCAGCAGCGTCGGGACAGAGGATGGCTACACCTTC. Translation: CASSVGTEDGYTF.

J is TRBJ2-7 and V is TRBV27, with 9 bases matching TRBD1. Germline V gene lookup returns CDR1 MNHEY and CDR2 SMNVEV (reference sequence). The CDR3 sequence is 15 residues long. Trimming removed 3 bases from V and 2 bases from J; junction bases left unmatched: 5. The CDR3 loop reads CASSFRQGDAYEQYF. The CDR3 DNA is TGTGCCAGCAGTTTTAGACAGGGGGATGCCTACGAGCAGTACTTC.

V and J are TRBV19 and TRBJ1-5; the D gene is possibly TRBD1 (5 bases). Germline-derived CDR1 and CDR2 are LNHDA and SQIVND (reference sequence). The CDR3 length is 13 residues. Trimming took off 7 bases at V and 3 bases at J, with 10 bases between the two ends. The CDR3 DNA follows: TGTGCCAGTAATTACAGGTCCAATCAGCCCCAGCATTTT. Encoded protein: CASNYRSNQPQHF. Drawing the rest from reference TRBV19 and TRBJ1-5, the complete variable domain is DGGITQSPKYLFRKEGQNVTLSCEQNLNHDAMYWYRQDPGQGLRLIYYSQIVNDFQKGDIAEGYSVSREKKESFPLTVTSAQKNPTAFYLCASNYRSNQPQHFGDGTRLSIL.